What follows describes a single TCR beta chain. Its target antigen remains unknown. The data originate from a study of monozygotic twins with inflammatory bowel disease (dated by TCRdb to the late 2010s). Study-wide context: A total of 28 monozygotic twin pairs were included in the full study, comprising nine German pairs (four IBD-concordant, five IBD-discordant) and 19 IBD-discordant Danish pairs. The search for disease-associated traits relied mainly on comparing IBD patients with their genetically identical healthy co-twins within discordant pairs. Each individual had, on average, about 151 000 unique TCRalpha sequences and 181 000 unique TCRbeta sequences available for analysis.

CDR1 and CDR2, looked up from the germline V gene, are MNHEY and SVGAGI. The cysteine opens and the phenylalanine closes a CDR3 of 15 amino acids. The DNA sequence is not available. The full study reports these points: Because patients were on differing immunosuppressive treatments, the repertoires may have picked up extra background noise and inter-individual variability. Distinction between different T cell subtypes could not be achieved in the analysis. A decrease in TCRbeta repertoire diversity, as measured by inverse Simpson index, was observed in IBD patients compared with their healthy co-twins. Repertoire similarity did not differ between concordant and discordant twins, possibly due to limited statistical power. The results gave no support for a single strong signal or clonotype linked to IBD. Fewer clonotypes were shared with other individuals by IBD patients than by healthy twins, most markedly in patients showing signs of disease activity.

From each donor, an approximately 2.5 ml peripheral blood sample was collected into PAXgene tubes and stored at -80 degrees C. Without any T cell sorting, total RNA was extracted from whole blood using the PAXgene blood miRNA kit on an automated QIAcube. Deep TCRalpha and TCRbeta repertoire profiling with unique molecular barcoding was performed on peripheral blood of monozygotic twin pairs concordant or discordant for inflammatory bowel disease. For every twin pair, smoking habits were documented, and each individual was categorised as a current, former or never smoker. The library came from 5' RACE. For each TCR library, around 3,800 ng of total RNA was used. cDNA was synthesized with SMARTScribe reverse transcriptase in eight separate reactions per sample. Unique molecular identifiers containing a 6-nucleotide sample barcode were introduced through template switching during cDNA synthesis. TCRalpha and TCRbeta cDNA was amplified in two nested PCRs of about 17 and 10 cycles, and bead purification was carried out after each PCR. Before amplification, the cDNA was treated with uracil DNA-glycosylase and purified using the QIAquick PCR purification kit. The second PCR added Illumina TruSeq-compatible adapters along with sample-specific barcodes. TapeStation and Qubit were used to check library quality and concentration, and 5 ng of each library went into the pool. Sequencing of the pooled libraries was done on an Illumina HiSeq2500 single-index Rapid Run using custom sequencing primers and 2 x 100 bp reads. The study's own analysis went as follows. MiGEC version 1.2.6 was used for UMI-based consensus assembly to correct PCR and sequencing errors. MiXCR version 2.1.1 handled V(D)J alignment, clonotype assembly and CDR3 extraction. To normalise gene usage, clonotype sharing and MAIT/NKT TCR abundance, the analysis used the top 1000, 10 000 and 20 000 clonotypes per sample. After downsampling to 27 000 UMIs, diversity was calculated as the inverse Simpson index using the vegan R package. Statistical testing used paired Mann-Whitney U tests on the discordant twin pairs and applied Benjamini-Hochberg correction for multiple testing. Reads reprocessed by TCRdb are summarized as one entry per CDR3 protein sequence, and DNA is absent. TCRdb's processing, not the authors' own work, is the source of the V and J calls. The data table for this sample lists some 90,000 distinct CDR3 sequences. The ten largest clones represent 6.5% to 9% of the sample.

The clonotype originates from a human donor with ulcerative colitis or Crohn's disease, or a healthy co-twin of an affected twin (not recorded which). Sequences were obtained from blood. Recombination joined TRBV6-5 with TRBJ1-6; TCRdb gives TRBD1 as the D gene, but with no DNA this cannot be confirmed. The CDR3 protein sequence reads: CASSSFDRGNSPLHF.